These 6 T cell receptor beta chains share one sample of origin, sequenced in a study of blood T cell repertoires in COVID-19. Generated by immunoSEQ multiplex PCR, the TCRdb table keeps only in-frame clones and is missing some. Among some 180,000 clones listed, roughly 88% were seen once. Source material: peripheral blood. The origin of the receptors is a man aged 18-30 years with COVID-19, enrolled during active disease.

This chain connects TRBV25-1 to TRBJ2-1; possible D gene TRBD1, 5 bases. Germline assignment: CDR1 MGHDK and CDR2 SYGVNS. There are 14 residues in the CDR3. V was trimmed by 4 bases and J by 8 bases, leaving 15 bases between them. The CDR3 spells CASSALGQFDEQFF. The DNA of the CDR3 is TGTGCCAGCAGTGCCCTCGGACAATTCGATGAGCAGTTCTTC.

The rearrangement links TRBV5-6 to TRBJ2-1, with 10 bases aligning to TRBD2. CDR3 size: 15 residues. Germline CDR1 and CDR2: SGHDT and YYEEEE. V shed 0 bases, J shed 4 bases, and the junction held 1 base outside the gene matches. This CDR3 reads CASSLGTSGYNEQFF. The CDR3, as DNA: TGTGCCAGCAGCTTGGGGACTAGCGGTTACAATGAGCAGTTCTTC.

J is TRBJ1-6 and V is TRBV6-5; tentative D call: TRBD1 (6 bases). CDR3 length: 15 residues. Trimming took 0 bases from V and 7 from J, leaving 10 bases between them. The germline gives CDR1 MNHEY, CDR2 SVGAGI. CDR3 sequence: CASSYSIGGNSPLHF. The CDR3 DNA is TGTGCCAGCAGTTACTCGATTGGGGGCAATTCACCCCTCCACTTT.

Only a few counts were recorded for this clone. The rearrangement links TRBV4-3 to TRBJ1-1; unclear D gene. Germline lookup yields CDR1 LGHNA and CDR2 YSLEER. This CDR3 spans 13 amino acids. With 1 base removed from V and 8 bases from J, the gap between germline ends came to 11 bases. The CDR3 nucleotides read TGCGCCAGCAGCCAAGGCGGCTTATTCGAAGCTTTCTTT. Protein product: CASSQGGLFEAFF.

The rearrangement uses TRBV7-3 and TRBJ2-1; TRBD2 matches 10 bases. Germline CDR1 reads SGHTA; CDR2 reads FQGTGA. The CDR3 runs 16 residues. V shed 4 bases, J shed 4 bases, and the junction held 7 bases outside the gene matches. The CDR3 reads CASSYLAGGGYNEQFF. The CDR3 DNA follows: TGTGCCAGCAGCTACTTAGCGGGAGGCGGATACAATGAGCAGTTCTTC.

This clone was counted a few times. The CDR3 sequence is CAISGLLAGADEQYF. DNA of the CDR3: TGTGCCATCAGTGGTCTACTAGCGGGAGCTGACGAGCAGTACTTC. This rearrangement joins TRBV10-3 to TRBJ2-7, with 11 bases fitting TRBD2. CDR1 is ENHRY, CDR2 SYGVKD, per germline. The CDR3 has 15 residues. J lost 5 bases, V lost 4 bases, and 7 bases had no gene match.